The source of this T cell receptor (beta chain) is a study of control samples from healthy donors and cancer patients. Germline CDR1 KGHDR, CDR2 SFDVKD. Between the trimmed V and J ends, which lost 4 bases and 6 bases, there was a span of 11 bases. The CDR3 is made up of 13 amino acids. The protocol was immunoSEQ multiplex PCR, while the TCRdb copy is restricted to in-frame clones and leaves out a portion. The sample lists approximately 90,000 clones; about 92% were seen once. Sequenced: blood. This rearrangement joins TRBV24-1 to TRBJ1-2; D ambiguous. This TCR was recovered from a woman in her 30s in good health. The CDR3 region has the DNA TGTGCCACCAGTGAAGAGGGATACCATGGCTACACCTTC. The encoded protein is CATSEEGYHGYTF.